This TCR beta chain was observed in a study of T cell responses to AZD1222 COVID-19 vaccine. The study, taken as a whole, reports: Clonal diversity was possibly underestimated; the donors were predominantly white British and more often female. Of the AZD1222 recipients, only 5 or 6 were seropositive at baseline. Spike-wide vaccine-associated CD4 TCRs dominated at 160-218 and 743-854.

The V end lost 1 base, the J end lost 7 bases, and 2 bases lay between the germline ends. Per the germline V gene, CDR1 is LNHDA and CDR2 is SQIVND (reference sequence). This CDR3 has 12 residues. Note on this clone: Its matching antigen is unknown. The same CDR3 can be traced to other DNA sequences in this sample.

Libraries were prepared by immunoSEQ multiplex PCR; TCRdb keeps only in-frame clonotypes and omits some of them. The sample has roughly 130,000 clones; around 94% are singletons. The chain links TRBV19 to TRBJ1-6; D ambiguous. The sequenced sample was peripheral blood, obtained on day 0 of AZD1222 vaccination. This clonotype was sampled from an adult in good health. Here the CDR3 reads CASSIGNSPLHF. CDR3 nucleotides: TGTGCCAGTAGTATAGGAAATTCACCCCTCCACTTT.